A single T cell receptor (beta chain) is shown here with its context. The entry originates in a study of blood T cell repertoires in COVID-19. Study-level background: Italy, Spain and the United States were the sources of the convalescent and acute COVID-19 samples.

Original data processing: Amplification of reference gene primers provided the estimated nucleated cell counts. Profiling relied on immunoSEQ multiplex PCR, and the TCRdb table lists in-frame clones only, not all of them. V and J calls and clone size come straight from that table; D and trimming were deduced from the DNA. Of around 280,000 clones listed, more than 75% are singletons. The CDR3 runs to 13 residues. Trimming pared 4 bases from V and 7 bases from J, leaving 10 bases between. Germline V CDR1 and CDR2: SNHLY, FYNNEI. The chain combines TRBV2 with TRBJ1-4; maybe TRBD1 (6 bases). This TCR came from a woman aged 25 to 39 who had recovered from COVID-19. Sequencing used peripheral blood. The CDR3 protein is CASSGQVAEKLFF. CDR3 sequence (DNA): TGTGCCAGCAGTGGACAGGTAGCTGAAAAACTGTTTTTT.